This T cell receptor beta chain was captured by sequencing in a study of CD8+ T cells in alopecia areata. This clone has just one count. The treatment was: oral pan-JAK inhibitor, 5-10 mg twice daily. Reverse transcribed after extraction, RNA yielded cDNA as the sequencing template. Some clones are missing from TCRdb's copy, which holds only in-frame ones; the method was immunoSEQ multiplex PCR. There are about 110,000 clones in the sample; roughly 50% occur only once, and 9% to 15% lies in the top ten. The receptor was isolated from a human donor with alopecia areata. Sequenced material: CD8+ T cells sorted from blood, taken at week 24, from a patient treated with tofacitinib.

CDR3 sequence: CASSFAWGNTLHF. Written as DNA, the CDR3 is TGTGCCAGCAGCTTTGCCTGGGGAAATACCCTCCACTTT. The V call is TRBV5-6, the J call TRBJ1-6; D gene ambiguous. Germline V gene lookup returns CDR1 SGHDT and CDR2 YYEEEE. The CDR3 length is 13 residues. Trimming removed 2 bases from V and 14 bases from J, with 14 bases in between.